These 14 T cell receptor beta chains originate from one sample sequenced in a study of Graves' ophthalmopathy and Graves' hyperthyroidism. For repertoire sequencing, the TCR beta CDR3 regions were amplified from RNA transcripts. First-round RT-PCR with HTBI primers preceded a second-round multiplex PCR. MiXCR, run by TCRdb on the multiplex PCR reads, gives a single entry per CDR3 protein. The repertoire consists of hundreds of thousands of distinct CDR3 sequences, with about a fifth occurring once and the leading ten covering roughly 7.4%. What was sequenced was peripheral blood. All receptors come from a woman between 18 and 30 years old with stable Graves' hyperthyroidism. Some clones in this sample may be carry-over from other donors' samples.

This clonotype occurred many times. The chain carries TRBV5-1 and TRBJ2-7; the match to TRBD1 covers 8 bases. Germline trimming cut 6 bases from V and 2 bases from J; bases unmatched to any gene: 7. The CDR3 extends over 14 amino acids. Germline assignment: CDR1 SGHRS and CDR2 YFSETQ. The CDR3 sequence: CASKVGQGTYEQYF. In nucleotides, the CDR3 is TGCGCCAGCAAAGTTGGACAGGGAACCTACGAGCAGTACTTC. Full variable domain (remainder filled in from reference TRBV5-1 and TRBJ2-7): KAGVTQTPRYLIKTRGQQVTLSCSPISGHRSVSWYQQTPGQGLQFLFEYFSETQRNKGNFPGRFSGRQFSNSRSEMNVSTLELGDSALYLCASKVGQGTYEQYFGPGTRLTVT.

The V call is TRBV11-2, the J call TRBJ2-2, with 7 bases identical to TRBD1. Germline lookup yields CDR1 SGHAT and CDR2 FQNNGV. This CDR3 is built from 15 residues. The trim removed 8 bases at V and 4 bases at J, leaving 10 bases unmatched. The CDR3 DNA is TGTGCCAGCGGGCCGCGACAGGGCGTCACCGGGGAGCTGTTTTTT. Protein sequence: CASGPRQGVTGELFF.

On this clonotype itself: Since the CDR3 does not end with the conserved phenylalanine or tryptophan, this likely comes from a read error. It is unclear where the CDR3 begins or ends on the DNA, so no DNA is shown, and the CDR3 is as TCRdb lists it. This sequence joins TRBV15 and TRBJ2-2. Termini included, the CDR3 measures 11 amino acids. Germline V gene data show CDR1 as LNHNV and CDR2 as YYDKDF (reference sequence). CDR3 amino acids: CATSRTGELLV.

The chain combines TRBV28 with TRBJ1-5, with D unclear. Per the germline V gene, CDR1 is MDHEN and CDR2 is SYDVKM. The CDR3 loop spans 14 amino acids. The V gene lost 6 bases and the J gene lost 2 bases, with 11 bases spanning the gap. The CDR3 DNA sequence: TGTGCCAGCAGGCCGGCTTGGGGCAATCAGCCCCAGCATTTT. As protein: CASRPAWGNQPQHF.

This clonotype was recorded many times. The chain links TRBV30 to TRBJ1-6, with D unclear. Between the trimmed V and J ends, which lost 3 bases and 5 bases, there was a span of 11 bases. Looked up from germline, CDR1 is GTSNPN and CDR2 is SVGIG (reference sequence). The CDR3 length is 14 residues. The DNA of the CDR3 is TGTGCCTGGAGCGATCGCAAGAATAATTCACCCCTCCACTTT. This translates into CAWSDRKNNSPLHF.

The chain employs TRBV12-3 or TRBV12-4 and TRBJ1-1; D possibly corresponds to TRBD1 (5 bases). The CDR3 totals 13 residues. V lost 6 bases and J lost 3, with 11 bases in between. CDR3 residues: CASRRRVYTEAFF. The CDR3 region has the DNA TGTGCCAGCAGACGCAGGGTTTACACTGAAGCTTTCTTT.

Ten or more counts support this clonotype. The CDR3 protein is CASSQEARLETQYF. DNA for the CDR3: TGTGCCAGCAGCCAAGAAGCCCGTTTAGAGACCCAGTACTTC. The chain recombines TRBV3-1 with TRBJ2-5; D not certain. Trimming shortened V by 0 bases and J by 4 bases, and 9 bases separated the two germline ends. This CDR3 is built from 14 residues. CDR1 LGHDT and CDR2 YNNKEL come from the germline V gene (reference sequence).

This clonotype was detected many times. V and J are TRBV19 and TRBJ1-1, with a weak D call TRBD1 (5 bases). Per germline, CDR1 LNHDA and CDR2 SQIVND (reference sequence). V lost 6 bases to trimming and J lost 5 bases, with 16 bases between them. The CDR3 totals 14 residues. The CDR3 spells CASSPRREGTEAFF. The CDR3 DNA reads TGTGCCAGTAGCCCCCGCAGGGAAGGAACTGAAGCTTTCTTT.

The sample holds many counts of this clonotype. This chain connects TRBV20-1 to TRBJ2-7; D tentatively fits TRBD1 or TRBD2 (5 bases each). The CDR3 sequence is 13 residues long. In germline, CDR1 is DFQATT, CDR2 SNEGSKA (reference sequence). Trimming removed 4 bases from V and 3 bases from J, with 13 bases in between. This CDR3 reads CSANEGRVYEQYF. CDR3 nucleotide sequence: TGCAGTGCTAATGAGGGGCGCGTCTACGAGCAGTACTTC.

This clonotype was seen a few times. The J gene is TRBJ2-5, the V gene TRBV2; D remains ambiguous. This CDR3 region has 15 residues. Per germline, CDR1 SNHLY and CDR2 FYNNEI. The germline V and J ends were trimmed by 0 bases and 1 base, with 9 bases remaining between them. CDR3 residues: CASSEAFGTQETQYF. The CDR3 nucleotides are TGTGCCAGCAGTGAAGCGTTCGGCACCCAAGAGACCCAGTACTTC.

This clonotype was detected only a few times. The genes are TRBV20-1 and TRBJ2-5; 15 bases fit TRBD2. The V gene's germline CDR1 is DFQATT and CDR2 SNEGSKA (reference sequence). The ends lost 0 bases at V and 4 bases at J; junction bases unmatched: 6. This CDR3 has 17 amino acids. The CDR3 protein is CSARDQGLAGGGETQYF. CDR3 in DNA: TGCAGTGCTAGAGATCAGGGACTAGCGGGAGGAGGAGAGACCCAGTACTTC.

This clonotype was detected ten times or more. Here the CDR3 DNA reads TGCGCCAGCAGTGACGGCCTAGCGGGCCCCTACGAGCAGTACTTC. Translating it yields CASSDGLAGPYEQYF. The V call is TRBV10-1, the J call TRBJ2-7, with 8 bases matching TRBD2. V trimming: 3 bases; J trimming: 2 bases; junction bases outside the gene matches: 6. The CDR3 runs 15 residues. Germline-derived CDR1 and CDR2 are WNHNN and SYGVQD (reference sequence).

This clonotype has a single count. With a much larger clone just one base away, this may be a read error. The chain carries TRBV29-1 and TRBJ2-7; D could derive from TRBD1 or TRBD2 (5 bases each). The CDR3 runs to 12 residues. Germline V gene sequence: CDR1 SQVTM, CDR2 ANQGSEA. Between the trimmed V and J ends, which lost 6 bases and 5 bases, there was a span of 14 bases. CDR3 protein: CSVEGKRNEQYV. CDR3 in DNA: TGCAGCGTCGAGGGGAAGCGGAACGAGCAGTACGTC.

This clonotype was picked up many times. The chain joins TRBV7-2 to TRBJ2-7, with 8 bases identical to TRBD1. CDR3 size: 15 residues. Germline V gives CDR1 SGHTA, CDR2 FQGNSA. After removal of 5 bases from V and 2 bases from J, the junction contained 8 bases not matched to a gene. The CDR3 reads CASSGRTGKAYEQYF. CDR3 bases: TGTGCCAGCAGCGGCAGGACAGGGAAGGCCTACGAGCAGTACTTC.